These 13 T cell receptor beta chains share one sample of origin, sequenced in a study of T-cell memory formation after mild COVID-19. TCRdb redid the calling of the 5' RACE reads with MiXCR, one entry per CDR3 protein. Altogether about 350,000 distinct CDR3 sequences are present, around 15% being singletons, with the ten largest covering about 24%. Sequencing was performed on PBMCs or a T cell subset sorted from them (not recorded which). Every receptor here comes from a man between 18 and 35 years old who had mild COVID-19 (a few samples of this study predate the infection). Cell type and time point are not known.

The DNA for the CDR3 is TGCGCCAGCAGCTGGAGCGGGGGCCTCAACAATGAGCAGTTCTTC. Its protein product is CASSWSGGLNNEQFF. The chain is built from TRBV5-1 and TRBJ2-1, with TRBD2 matching 8 bases. Germline CDR1 reads SGHRS; CDR2 reads YFSETQ. The trim removed 3 bases at V and 5 bases at J, leaving 7 bases unmatched. The CDR3 runs 15 residues.

At least ten counts were recorded for this clonotype. V and J are TRBV5-1 and TRBJ2-1, with D perhaps being TRBD1 or TRBD2 (6 bases each). Per germline, CDR1 SGHRS and CDR2 YFSETQ. Trimming shortened V by 7 bases and J by 8 bases, and 22 bases separated the two germline ends. This CDR3 has 15 amino acids. The CDR3 nucleotides read TGCGCCAGCCGCCAGGGAGGTGGGGGCCCCGATGAGCAGTTCTTC. Amino acids: CASRQGGGGPDEQFF.

V gene TRBV10-3 combines with J gene TRBJ2-3, with 10 nucleotides matching TRBD2. Unmatched junction bases numbered 17, after V lost 10 bases and J lost 7 bases. The germline CDR1 and CDR2 sequences are ENHRY and SYGVKD. The CDR3 contains 16 residues. CDR3 DNA: TGTGCCACCGCAATCTCGCTAGCGGGGGTTCTGAATACGCAGTATTTT. As protein: CATAISLAGVLNTQYF.

The chain combines TRBV7-2 with TRBJ1-1; D is possibly TRBD1 (6 bases). Germline values: CDR1 SGHTA, CDR2 FQGNSA. The CDR3 totals 14 residues. V lost 0 bases, J lost 6 bases, and 11 bases lay in between. The CDR3 sequence: CASSLAGGASEAFF. The CDR3 nucleotides read TGTGCCAGCAGCTTAGCGGGGGGCGCTTCTGAAGCTTTCTTT.

This sequence joins TRBV6-5 and TRBJ2-5; maybe TRBD2 (6 bases). The ends were cut back, 8 bases at V and 5 bases at J, with 15 bases in the middle. Germline CDR1 reads MNHEY; CDR2 reads SVGAGI. The CDR3 has 13 residues. The DNA for the CDR3 is TGTGCCAGCGGACGGAGGGAACGGGAGACCCAGTACTTC. This translates into CASGRRERETQYF.

In this sample, this clonotype turned up a few times. This chain joins TRBV6-5 and TRBJ1-2; 8 bases are a match to TRBD1. CDR1 MNHEY and CDR2 SVGAGI come from the germline V gene. J was trimmed by 8 bases and V by 5 bases; bases with no gene match: 19. The CDR3 runs 17 residues. DNA of the CDR3: TGTGCCAGCAGTCCGAGCCAGGGGGCGCCCAGCAGAAAAGGCTACACCTTC. Protein sequence: CASSPSQGAPSRKGYTF.

The sample holds a few counts of this clonotype. V gene TRBV7-2 combines with J gene TRBJ1-5; D is possibly TRBD1 (5 bases). The germline V gene encodes CDR1 SGHTA and CDR2 FQGNSA. The V end was cut by 1 base, the J end by 3 bases, with 10 bases between. The CDR3 runs to 15 residues. The CDR3 region has the DNA TGTGCCAGCAGCTTAGGGGGGAGGGACAATCAGCCCCAGCATTTT. Its translation is CASSLGGRDNQPQHF.

This clonotype has a count of ten or more. The chain has TRBV5-1 and TRBJ2-3; D gene unclear. Trimming removed 4 bases from V and 3 bases from J, with 15 bases in between. Germline assignment: CDR1 SGHRS and CDR2 YFSETQ. CDR3 length equals 15 residues. The CDR3, as DNA: TGCGCCAGCAGCCCTCCCTGGTTACGGACAGATACGCAGTATTTT. Its translation: CASSPPWLRTDTQYF.

The gene calls are TRBV12-3 or TRBV12-4 and TRBJ2-7; D is undetermined. The length of the CDR3 is 12 residues. V was trimmed by 7 bases and J by 4 bases, leaving 11 bases between them. The CDR3 region is CASTYGRYEQYF. The CDR3 DNA follows: TGTGCCAGCACCTACGGCAGATACGAGCAGTACTTC.

The genes are TRBV6-2 or TRBV6-3 and TRBJ2-3; D perhaps matches TRBD2 (5 bases). The CDR3 sequence is 16 residues long. Germline assignment: CDR1 MNHEY and CDR2 SVGEGT. V lost 2 bases, J lost 2 bases, and 14 bases lay in between. The CDR3 DNA reads TGTGCCAGCAGTTACCCCCTTGGGAGCAACACAGATACGCAGTATTTT. It specifies CASSYPLGSNTDTQYF.

This chain links TRBV12-3 or TRBV12-4 with TRBJ1-1; TRBD1 is a possible D gene (5 bases). The germline V and J ends were trimmed by 3 bases and 1 base, with 9 bases remaining between them. This CDR3 spans 14 amino acids. CDR3 in amino acids: CASSFRGGNTEAFF. The CDR3 DNA reads as TGTGCCAGCAGTTTTCGTGGGGGGAACACTGAAGCTTTCTTT.

The genes are TRBV20-1 and TRBJ1-1, with a tentative D call TRBD1 (5 bases). CDR1 is DFQATT and CDR2 is SNEGSKA in the germline V gene (reference sequence). Trimming removed 5 bases at V and 3 bases at J, with 16 bases between. The CDR3 has 14 residues. This CDR3 reads CSAQDISLYTEAFF. CDR3 nucleotide sequence: TGCAGTGCTCAGGACATTTCCCTTTACACTGAAGCTTTCTTT.

This clonotype was seen at least ten times. V and J are TRBV4-3 and TRBJ2-3; D perhaps matches TRBD2 (6 bases). Germline lookup yields CDR1 LGHNA and CDR2 YSLEER. The CDR3 is 16 amino acids. V was trimmed by 1 base and J by 4 bases, leaving 15 bases between them. The CDR3 DNA reads TGCGCCAGCAGCCAAGGTGCGGGAAGCGGCTCAGATACGCAGTATTTT. It translates to CASSQGAGSGSDTQYF.